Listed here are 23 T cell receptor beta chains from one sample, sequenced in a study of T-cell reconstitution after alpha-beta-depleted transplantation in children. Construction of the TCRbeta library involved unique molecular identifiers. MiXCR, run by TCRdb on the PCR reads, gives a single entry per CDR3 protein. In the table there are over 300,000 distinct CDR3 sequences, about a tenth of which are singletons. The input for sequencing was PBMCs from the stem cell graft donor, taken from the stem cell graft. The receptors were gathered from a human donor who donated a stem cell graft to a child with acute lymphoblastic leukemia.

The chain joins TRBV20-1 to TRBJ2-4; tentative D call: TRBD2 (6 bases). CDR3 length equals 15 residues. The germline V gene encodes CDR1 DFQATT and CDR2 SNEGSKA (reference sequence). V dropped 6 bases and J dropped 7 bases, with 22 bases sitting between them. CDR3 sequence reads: CSATISRRGVNIQYF. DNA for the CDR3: TGCAGTGCAACTATCAGCCGGAGGGGAGTCAACATTCAGTACTTC.

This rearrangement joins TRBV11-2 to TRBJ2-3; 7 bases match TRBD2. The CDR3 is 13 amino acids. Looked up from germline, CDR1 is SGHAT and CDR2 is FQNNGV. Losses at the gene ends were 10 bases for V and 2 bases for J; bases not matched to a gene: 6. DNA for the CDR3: TGTGCCACAAGCCGGGACTACACAGATACGCAGTATTTT. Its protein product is CATSRDYTDTQYF.

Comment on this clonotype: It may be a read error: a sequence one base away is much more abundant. The CDR3 sequence is CTSSLSTSYEQYF. The CDR3 DNA reads TGTACCAGCAGTTTAAGCACTAGCTACGAGCAGTACTTC. The rearrangement uses TRBV3-1 and TRBJ2-7, with D tentatively TRBD2 (5 bases). Germline V gene lookup returns CDR1 LGHDT and CDR2 YNNKEL (reference sequence). The CDR3 is 13 residues long.

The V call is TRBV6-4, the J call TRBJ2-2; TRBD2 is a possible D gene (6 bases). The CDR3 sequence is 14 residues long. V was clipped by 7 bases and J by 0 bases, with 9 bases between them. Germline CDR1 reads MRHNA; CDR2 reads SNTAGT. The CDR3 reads CASKAGPNTGELFF. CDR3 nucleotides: TGTGCCAGCAAGGCGGGACCGAACACCGGGGAGCTGTTTTTT.

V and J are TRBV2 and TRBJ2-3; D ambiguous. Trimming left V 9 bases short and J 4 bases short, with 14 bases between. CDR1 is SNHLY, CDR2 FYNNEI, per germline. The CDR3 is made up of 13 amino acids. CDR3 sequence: CASITSAPDTQYF. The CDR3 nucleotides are TGTGCCAGTATAACGAGCGCCCCAGATACGCAGTATTTT.

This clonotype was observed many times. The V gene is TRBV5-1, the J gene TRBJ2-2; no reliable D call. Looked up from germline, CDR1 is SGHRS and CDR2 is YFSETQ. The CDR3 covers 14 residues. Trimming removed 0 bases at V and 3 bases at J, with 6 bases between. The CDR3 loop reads CASSLGLYTGELFF. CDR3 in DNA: TGCGCCAGCAGCTTGGGACTTTACACCGGGGAGCTGTTTTTT. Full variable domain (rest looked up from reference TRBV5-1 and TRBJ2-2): KAGVTQTPRYLIKTRGQQVTLSCSPISGHRSVSWYQQTPGQGLQFLFEYFSETQRNKGNFPGRFSGRQFSNSRSEMNVSTLELGDSALYLCASSLGLYTGELFFGEGSRLTVL.

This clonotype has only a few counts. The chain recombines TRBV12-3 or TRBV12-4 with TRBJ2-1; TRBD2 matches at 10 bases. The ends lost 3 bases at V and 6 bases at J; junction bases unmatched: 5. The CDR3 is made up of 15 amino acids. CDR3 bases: TGTGCCAGCAGTTTTCCCAGCGGGAGGGCCAATGAGCAGTTCTTC. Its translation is CASSFPSGRANEQFF.

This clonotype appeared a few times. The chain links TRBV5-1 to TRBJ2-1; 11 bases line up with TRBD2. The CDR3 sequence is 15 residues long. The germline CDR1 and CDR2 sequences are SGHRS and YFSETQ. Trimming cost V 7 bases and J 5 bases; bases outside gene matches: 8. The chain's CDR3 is CASRLAGGANNEQFF. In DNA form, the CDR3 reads TGCGCCAGCCGATTAGCGGGAGGGGCGAACAATGAGCAGTTCTTC. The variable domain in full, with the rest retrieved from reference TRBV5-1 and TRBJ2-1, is KAGVTQTPRYLIKTRGQQVTLSCSPISGHRSVSWYQQTPGQGLQFLFEYFSETQRNKGNFPGRFSGRQFSNSRSEMNVSTLELGDSALYLCASRLAGGANNEQFFGPGTRLTVL.

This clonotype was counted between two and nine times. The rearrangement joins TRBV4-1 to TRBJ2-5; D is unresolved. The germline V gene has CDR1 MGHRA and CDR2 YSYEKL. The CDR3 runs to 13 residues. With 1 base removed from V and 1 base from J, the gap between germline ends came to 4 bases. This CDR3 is CASSQVSQETQYF. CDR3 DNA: TGCGCCAGCAGCCAAGTTTCCCAAGAGACCCAGTACTTC.

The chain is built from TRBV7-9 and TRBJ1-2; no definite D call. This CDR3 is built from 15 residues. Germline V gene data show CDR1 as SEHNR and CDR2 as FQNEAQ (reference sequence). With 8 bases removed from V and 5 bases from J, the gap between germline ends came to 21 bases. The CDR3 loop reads CASEKPAERLYGYTF. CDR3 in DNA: TGTGCCAGCGAAAAACCCGCGGAAAGGCTTTATGGCTACACCTTC.

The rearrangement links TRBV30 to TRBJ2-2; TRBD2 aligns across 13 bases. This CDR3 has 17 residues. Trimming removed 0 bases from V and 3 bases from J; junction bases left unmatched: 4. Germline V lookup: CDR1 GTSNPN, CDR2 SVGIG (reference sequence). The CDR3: CAWSVGLAGAYTGELFF. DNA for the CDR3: TGTGCCTGGAGTGTTGGACTAGCGGGAGCTTACACCGGGGAGCTGTTTTTT.

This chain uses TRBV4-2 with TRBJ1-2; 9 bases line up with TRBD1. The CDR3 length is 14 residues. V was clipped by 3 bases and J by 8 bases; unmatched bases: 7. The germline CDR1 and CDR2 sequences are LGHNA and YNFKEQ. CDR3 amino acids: CASSQGRTGEGYTF. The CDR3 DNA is TGTGCCAGCAGCCAGGGACGGACAGGGGAAGGCTACACCTTC.

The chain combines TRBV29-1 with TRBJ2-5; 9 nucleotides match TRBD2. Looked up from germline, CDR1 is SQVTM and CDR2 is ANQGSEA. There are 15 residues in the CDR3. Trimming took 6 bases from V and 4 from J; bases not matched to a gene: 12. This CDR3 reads CSVAPRLAVPETQYF. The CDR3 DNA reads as TGCAGCGTCGCGCCGCGACTAGCGGTTCCAGAGACCCAGTACTTC.

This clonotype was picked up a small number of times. The CDR3 sequence: CSAHDRATMNTEAFF. CDR3 DNA sequence: TGCAGTGCCCACGACAGGGCTACGATGAACACTGAAGCTTTCTTT. The chain employs TRBV20-1 and TRBJ1-1; TRBD1 matches 7 bases. Per the germline V gene, CDR1 is DFQATT and CDR2 is SNEGSKA (reference sequence). The CDR3 covers 15 residues. Trimming removed 6 bases from V and 0 bases from J; junction bases left unmatched: 10.

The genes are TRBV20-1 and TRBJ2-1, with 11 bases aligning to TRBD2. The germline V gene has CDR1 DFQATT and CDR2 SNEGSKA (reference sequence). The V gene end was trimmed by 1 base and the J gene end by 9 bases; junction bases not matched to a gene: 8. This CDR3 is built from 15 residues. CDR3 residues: CSARGLAGGRSEQFF. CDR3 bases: TGCAGTGCTAGAGGGCTAGCGGGAGGAAGGAGTGAGCAGTTCTTC.

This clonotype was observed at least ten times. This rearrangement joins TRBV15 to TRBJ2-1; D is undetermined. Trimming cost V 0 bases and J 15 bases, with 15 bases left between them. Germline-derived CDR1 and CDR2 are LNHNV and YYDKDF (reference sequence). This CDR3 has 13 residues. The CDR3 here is CATSRDPMDPAFF. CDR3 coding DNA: TGTGCCACCAGCAGAGATCCCATGGACCCGGCGTTCTTC.

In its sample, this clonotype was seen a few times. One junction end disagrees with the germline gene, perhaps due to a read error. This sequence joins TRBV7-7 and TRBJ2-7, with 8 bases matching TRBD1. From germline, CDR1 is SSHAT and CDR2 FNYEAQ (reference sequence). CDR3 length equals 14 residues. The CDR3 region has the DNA TGTGCTAGCAGCCCCCGCAGGGGGCGCGACGAGCAGTACTTC. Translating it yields CASSPRRGRDEQYF.

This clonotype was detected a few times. Written as DNA, the CDR3 is TGTGCCAGCAGCGGGCGGGGCCTAAATGAGCAGTTCTTC. Its protein is CASSGRGLNEQFF. The chain uses TRBV7-9 and TRBJ2-1; perhaps TRBD2 as D (6 bases). Germline CDR1 reads SEHNR; CDR2 reads FQNEAQ (reference sequence). Trimming took off 5 bases at V and 7 bases at J, with 12 bases between the two ends. This CDR3 is 13 amino acids long.

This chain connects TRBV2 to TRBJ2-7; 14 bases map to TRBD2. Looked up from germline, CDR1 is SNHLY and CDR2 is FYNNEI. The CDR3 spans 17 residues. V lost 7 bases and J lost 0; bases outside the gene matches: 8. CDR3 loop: CASIRGLAGESSYEQYF. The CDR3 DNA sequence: TGTGCCAGCATCCGGGGACTAGCGGGAGAGAGCTCCTACGAGCAGTACTTC.

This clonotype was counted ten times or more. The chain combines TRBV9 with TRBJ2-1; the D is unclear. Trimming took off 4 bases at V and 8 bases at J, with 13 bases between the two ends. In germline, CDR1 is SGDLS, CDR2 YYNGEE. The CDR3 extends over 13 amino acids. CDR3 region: CASSRAPGDEQFF. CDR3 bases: TGTGCCAGCAGCCGGGCCCCTGGAGATGAGCAGTTCTTC. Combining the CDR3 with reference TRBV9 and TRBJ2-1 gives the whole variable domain DSGVTQTPKHLITATGQRVTLRCSPRSGDLSVYWYQQSLDQGLQFLIQYYNGEERAKGNILERFSAQQFPDLHSELNLSSLELGDSALYFCASSRAPGDEQFFGPGTRLTVL.

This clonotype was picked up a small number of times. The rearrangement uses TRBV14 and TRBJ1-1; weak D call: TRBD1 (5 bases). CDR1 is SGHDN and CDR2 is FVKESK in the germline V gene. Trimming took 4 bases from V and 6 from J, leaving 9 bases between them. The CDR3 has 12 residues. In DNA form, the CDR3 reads TGTGCCAGCAGCCGCCAAGGGGCTGAAGCTTTCTTT. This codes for CASSRQGAEAFF.

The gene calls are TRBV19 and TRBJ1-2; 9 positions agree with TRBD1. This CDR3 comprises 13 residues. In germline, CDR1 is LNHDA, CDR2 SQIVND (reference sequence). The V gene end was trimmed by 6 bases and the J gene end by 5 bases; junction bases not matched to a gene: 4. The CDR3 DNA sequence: TGTGCCAGTAGGGACAGGGGAAGATATGGCTACACCTTC. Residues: CASRDRGRYGYTF.

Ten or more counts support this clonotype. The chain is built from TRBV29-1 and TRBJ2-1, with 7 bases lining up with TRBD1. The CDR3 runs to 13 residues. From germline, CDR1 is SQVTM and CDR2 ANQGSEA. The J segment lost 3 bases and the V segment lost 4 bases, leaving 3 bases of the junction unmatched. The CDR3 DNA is TGCAGCGTTGGACAGGGTAACTACAATGAGCAGTTCTTC. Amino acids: CSVGQGNYNEQFF.